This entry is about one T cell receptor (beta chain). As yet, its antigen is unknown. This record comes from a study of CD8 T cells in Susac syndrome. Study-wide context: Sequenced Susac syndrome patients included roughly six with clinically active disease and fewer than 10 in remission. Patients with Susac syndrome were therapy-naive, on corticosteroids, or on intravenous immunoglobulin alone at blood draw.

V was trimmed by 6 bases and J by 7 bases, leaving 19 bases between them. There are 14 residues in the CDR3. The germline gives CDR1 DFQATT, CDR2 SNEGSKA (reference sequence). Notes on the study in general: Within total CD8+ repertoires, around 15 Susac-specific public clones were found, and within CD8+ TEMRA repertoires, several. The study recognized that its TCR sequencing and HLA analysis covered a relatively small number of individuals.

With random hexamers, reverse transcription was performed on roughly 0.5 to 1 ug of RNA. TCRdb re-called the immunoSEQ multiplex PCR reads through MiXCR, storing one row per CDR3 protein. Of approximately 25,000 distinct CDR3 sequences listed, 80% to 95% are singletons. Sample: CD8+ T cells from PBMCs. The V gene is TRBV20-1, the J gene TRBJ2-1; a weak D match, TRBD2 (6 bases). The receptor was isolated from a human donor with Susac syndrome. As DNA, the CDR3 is TGCAGTGCACGGGACGCCGGGGGTCTGAATGAGCAGTTCTTC. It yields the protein CSARDAGGLNEQFF.